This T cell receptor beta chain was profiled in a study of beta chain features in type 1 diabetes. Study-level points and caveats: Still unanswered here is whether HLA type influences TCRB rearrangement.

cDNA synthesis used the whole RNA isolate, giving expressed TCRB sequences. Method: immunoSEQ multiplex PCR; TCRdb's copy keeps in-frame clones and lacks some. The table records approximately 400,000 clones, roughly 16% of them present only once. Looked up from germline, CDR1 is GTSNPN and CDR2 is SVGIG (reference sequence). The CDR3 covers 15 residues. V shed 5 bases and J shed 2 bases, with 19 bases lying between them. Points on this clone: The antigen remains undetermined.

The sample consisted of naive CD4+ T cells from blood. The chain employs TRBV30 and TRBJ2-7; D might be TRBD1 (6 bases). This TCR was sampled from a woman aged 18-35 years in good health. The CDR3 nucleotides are TGTGCCTGGGCAGAGGACAGTATTTCCCCCTACGAGCAGTACTTC. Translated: CAWAEDSISPYEQYF.